This TCR beta chain was captured in a study of CD8+ T cells in alopecia areata. Points from the study as a whole: Between patients, shared TCR sequences were less clear than in mice. This was possibly due in part to HLA diversity in the patient population. Scalp sequencing captures resident alphabeta T cells of normal skin too. Clonality exceeded that of normal scalp in lesional scalp, most notably in alopecia totalis/universalis.

It was cDNA, reverse transcribed from extracted RNA, that served as the sequencing template. Using immunoSEQ multiplex PCR, the repertoire was profiled, and TCRdb retains in-frame clones only, with some absent. The sample yields some 51,000 clones, approximately 96% seen once. About this clone: Its antigen remains unknown.

The CDR3 covers 17 residues. Germline lookup yields CDR1 SGHKS and CDR2 YYEKEE (reference sequence). The ends lost 4 bases at V and 1 base at J; junction bases unmatched: 5. The receptor comes from a human donor with alopecia areata. This chain uses TRBV5-5 with TRBJ1-4; 12 nucleotides align to TRBD1. The sequencing used CD8+ T cells sorted from blood, collected at week 0. CDR3 loop: CASSTGTGGVTNEKLFF. The CDR3 bases are TGTGCCAGCAGCACCGGGACAGGGGGCGTAACTAATGAAAAACTGTTTTTT.